A selection of T cell receptor beta chains follows, all from one sample in a study of T-cell memory formation after mild COVID-19. TCRdb called the 5' RACE reads again in MiXCR, with one record for every CDR3 protein. The table records about 560,000 distinct CDR3 sequences, about 20% of them present only once. Sequences were obtained from PBMCs or a T cell subset sorted from them (not recorded which). These receptors all come from an adult woman who had mild COVID-19 (a few samples of this study predate the infection). Cell type and time point are not known. Each CDR3 is given with its conserved first and last residue. Where a row states a size, it is once, few, many or the class of an expanded clone; other rows omit it.

V gene	clone size	J gene	CDR3 protein
TRBV19	.	TRBJ1-2	CASNARGLRDYGYTF
TRBV4-3	.	TRBJ2-7	CASSQGSMGTDEQYF
TRBV7-9	many	TRBJ2-7	CASSLDSPYEQYF
TRBV5-5	few	TRBJ1-4	CASSLANNEKLFF
TRBV2	few	TRBJ2-7	CASQLGYEQYF
TRBV5-1	.	TRBJ2-5	CASSPDETQYF
TRBV7-2	few	TRBJ2-3	CASSSDRRTDTQYF
TRBV20-1	.	TRBJ2-3	CSARSASTDTQYF
TRBV7-9	few	TRBJ2-7	CASSQSGYEQYF
TRBV12-3/TRBV12-4	.	TRBJ2-7	CASTTPGSFQYF
TRBV12-3/TRBV12-4	few	TRBJ1-1	CASSSTPGRLNTEAFF
TRBV29-1	.	TRBJ2-3	CSVRQPLTDTQYF
TRBV7-2	.	TRBJ1-2	CASSPGSYTSYGYTF
TRBV9	few	TRBJ2-7	CASSARDRPYEQYF
TRBV5-6	.	TRBJ1-1	CASSIPGGGRTEAFF
TRBV5-1	.	TRBJ1-1	CASSKDRVVTEAFF
TRBV9	.	TRBJ2-3	CASSGGWVSTDTQYF
TRBV2	few	TRBJ2-1	CASIAGLASYNEQFF
TRBV25-1	few	TRBJ1-4	CASSAPGTANEKLFF
TRBV5-5	.	TRBJ2-1	CASSLDGRVHNEQFF
TRBV20-1	many	TRBJ2-7	CSAKWTSGAYEQYF
TRBV19	few	TRBJ1-2	CASSPWDRDLDGYTF
TRBV11-2	few	TRBJ2-1	CASRSRGGDSNEQFF